A selection of T cell receptor beta chains follows, all from one sample in a study of blood T cell repertoires in COVID-19. Some clones are missing from TCRdb's copy, which holds only in-frame ones; the method was immunoSEQ multiplex PCR. Among about 190,000 clones listed, around 84% were seen once. Sequenced: peripheral blood. Receptors were obtained from a human donor in a cohort sampled during active COVID-19. Each CDR3 is given with its conserved first and last residue. Fields, in order: clone size, D gene, J gene, V gene, CDR3 DNA, CDR3 protein. A D gene is named only where the DNA matches it firmly. Where a row states a size, it is once, few, many or the class of an expanded clone; other rows omit it.

>.|TRBD1|TRBJ2-3|TRBV19
TGTGCCACCCACGGACAGGGGACGCAGTATTTT
CATHGQGTQYF
>.|.|TRBJ1-6|TRBV5-1
TGCGCCAGCAGCTTGGGGCAGGGCCGTAATTCACCCCTCCACTTT
CASSLGQGRNSPLHF
>.|TRBD1|TRBJ2-7|TRBV18
TGTGCCAGCTCACCCCCGGGACAGCCCTACGAGCAGTACTTC
CASSPPGQPYEQYF
>.|.|TRBJ2-1|TRBV7-3
TGTGCCAGCAGCCCACGTGGGAGCTCCTACAATGAGCAGTTCTTC
CASSPRGSSYNEQFF
>.|TRBD1|TRBJ1-6|TRBV7-8
TGTGCCAGCAGCTTAGTGACAGGGGAGAATTCACCCCTCCACTTT
CASSLVTGENSPLHF
>.|TRBD2|TRBJ2-5|TRBV2
TGTGCCAGCAGTATCCGGACTAGCGGGGGAACCGCCACCCAGTACTTC
CASSIRTSGGTATQYF
>.|.|TRBJ1-3|TRBV27
TGTGCCAGCAGTGGCGGCCTCTCTGGAAACACCATATATTTT
CASSGGLSGNTIYF
>.|TRBD2|TRBJ2-3|TRBV6-6
TGTGCCAGCAGTTATTCTAGCGGAAACACAGATACGCAGTATTTT
CASSYSSGNTDTQYF
>.|.|TRBJ1-5|TRBV19
TGTGCCAGTAGTATAAACGAGGGCCCGTGGGCCCAGCATTTT
CASSINEGPWAQHF
>.|TRBD2|TRBJ2-1|TRBV27
TGTGCCAGCAGTTTTTTGGCTAGCGGGAGGGCCAGGACCTACAATGAGCAGTTCTTC
CASSFLASGRARTYNEQFF
>.|TRBD1|TRBJ2-1|TRBV24-1
TGTGCCACCAGGCTGACAGGGTCGAATGAGCAGTTCTTC
CATRLTGSNEQFF
>.|.|TRBJ2-3|TRBV23-1
TGCGCCAGCAGTCAGGCCACAGATACGCAGTATTTT
CASSQATDTQYF
>.|.|TRBJ2-6|TRBV7-9
TGTGCCAGCATCAGATCTGGGGCCAACGTCCTGACTTTC
CASIRSGANVLTF
>.|.|TRBJ1-5|TRBV7-9
TGTGCCAGCAGCCCTCGGGGAAATAGCAATCAGCCCCAGCATTTT
CASSPRGNSNQPQHF
>.|.|TRBJ2-1|TRBV10-2
TGCGCCAGCCGAGACCTGAGGGAGCAGTTCTTC
CASRDLREQFF
>.|.|TRBJ1-1|TRBV5-4
TGTGCCAGCAGCTCCCGAGGTGAAGCTTTCTTT
CASSSRGEAFF
>.|TRBD1|TRBJ2-7|TRBV11-2
TGTGCCAGCAGCGACTTTAGGGGGCTCACACCTAATTACTCCTACGAGCAGTACTTC
CASSDFRGLTPNYSYEQYF
>.|.|TRBJ1-5|TRBV10-1
TGCGCCAGCATATCGGCCGAGGGCAATCAGCCCCAGCATTTT
CASISAEGNQPQHF
>.|.|TRBJ1-5|TRBV15
TGTGCCACCGGAACTAGGGCGGGGCTGAGTCAGCCCCAGCATTTT
CATGTRAGLSQPQHF
>.|.|TRBJ2-2|TRBV5-1
TGCGCCAGCAGCTTTTCTGGCGGGAAAAACACCGGGGAGCTGTTTTTT
CASSFSGGKNTGELFF
>few|.|TRBJ2-2|TRBV2
TGTGCCAGCAGTGAAAGGACTATCGCCACCGGGGAGCTGTTTTTT
CASSERTIATGELFF
>once|.|TRBJ2-2|TRBV7-2
TGTGCCAGCAGCTTGACCGGGGTTTACACCGGGGAGCTGTTTTTT
CASSLTGVYTGELFF
>.|TRBD2|TRBJ2-7|TRBV30
TGTGCCTGGAGTGTTTCGGGACTACAACAGTACTTC
CAWSVSGLQQYF
>.|.|TRBJ1-1|TRBV5-6
TGTGCCAGCAGCTTGGGTCCGGCGGTAATGAACACTGAAGCTTTCTTT
CASSLGPAVMNTEAFF
>few|.|TRBJ1-2|TRBV6-1
TGTGCCAGCAGTGAACTGACAGTGTTGTTGTATGGCTACACCTTC
CASSELTVLLYGYTF
>once|TRBD2|TRBJ2-1|TRBV6-2/TRBV6-3
TGTGCCAGCAGTTACTCGGGGTATAGCGGGGGAGCGGTGGGTGAGCAGTTCTTC
CASSYSGYSGGAVGEQFF
>.|TRBD2|TRBJ2-5|TRBV4-1
TGCGCCAGCAGCCGTTCTTACGGGACTAGCGGGGGGGAAGAGACCCAGTACTTC
CASSRSYGTSGGEETQYF
>once|.|TRBJ1-3|TRBV3-1/TRBV3-2
TGTGCCAGCAGCCAAGACGTCGGACTTACTGGAAACACCATATATTTT
CASSQDVGLTGNTIYF
>.|TRBD1|TRBJ1-4|TRBV15
TGTGCCACCAGCAGTCTGAGGACAGGAGGAGAAAAACTGTTTTTT
CATSSLRTGGEKLFF
>once|.|TRBJ1-3|TRBV29-1
TGCAGCGTTGATAGTGGTGGAAACACCATATATTTT
CSVDSGGNTIYF
>few|.|TRBJ1-3|TRBV3-1/TRBV3-2
TGTGCCAGCAGCCACGGCTCTGGAAACACCATATATTTT
CASSHGSGNTIYF
>.|TRBD1|TRBJ2-5|TRBV6-5
TGTGCCAGCAGCCAGGGACAGAGCCACCAAGAGACCCAGTACTTC
CASSQGQSHQETQYF
>once|TRBD1|TRBJ2-3|TRBV7-2
TGTGCCAGCAGCTTCCTGGACAGGGCCTTCCCCACAGATACGCAGTATTTT
CASSFLDRAFPTDTQYF
>.|.|TRBJ1-1|TRBV18
TGTGCCAGCTCACCTCCCGGGGGTGGCACTGAAGCTTTCTTT
CASSPPGGGTEAFF
>.|.|TRBJ1-4|TRBV27
TGTGCCAGCAGTTTAAGGGCCAGGGAAGGCGAAAAACTGTTTTTT
CASSLRAREGEKLFF
>once|.|TRBJ1-3|TRBV7-2
TGTGCCAGCAGCGCAGTGGCTGGAAACACCATATATTTT
CASSAVAGNTIYF
>.|.|TRBJ2-1|TRBV2
TGTGCCAGCAAGCGACTAGTCTCCTCTCTACATGAGCAGTTCTTC
CASKRLVSSLHEQFF
>.|TRBD1|TRBJ1-4|TRBV3-1/TRBV3-2
TGTGCCAGCAGCTTACGGACAGGGCCTACTAATGAAAAACTGTTTTTT
CASSLRTGPTNEKLFF
>.|.|TRBJ1-5|TRBV19
TGTGCCAGTAGTATGGTGGGCGGGCTAGCTCAGCATTTT
CASSMVGGLAQHF
>.|.|TRBJ2-2|TRBV7-9
TGTGCCAGCAGCTCTAAATACAGGGTAGCCGGGGAGCTGTTTTTT
CASSSKYRVAGELFF
>.|TRBD2|TRBJ2-5|TRBV5-1
TGCGCCAGCAGCTTGGCACTAGCGGGAACCCAGGAGACCCAGTACTTC
CASSLALAGTQETQYF
>.|.|TRBJ2-6|TRBV5-5
TGTGCCAGCAGCGCGGGGACAGTCCCCTACTCTGGGGCCAACGTCCTGACTTTC
CASSAGTVPYSGANVLTF
>.|.|TRBJ2-7|TRBV6-1
TGTGCCAGCAGTGAAAGGGGAATTCACTACGAGCAGTACTTC
CASSERGIHYEQYF
>.|.|TRBJ2-7|TRBV23-1
TGCGCCAGCAGCCCTAGATCCAACTACGAGCAGTACTTC
CASSPRSNYEQYF
>once|TRBD1|TRBJ1-1|TRBV9
TGTGCCAGCGGATTACAGGGGGCGGTTACTGAAGCTTTCTTT
CASGLQGAVTEAFF
>.|.|TRBJ2-2|TRBV7-3
TGTGCCAGCAGCTCAACTCACGGGGAGCTGTTTTTT
CASSSTHGELFF
>.|TRBD1|TRBJ1-2|TRBV5-4
TGTGCCAGCAGCTCATCCCGAGACAGGGCCCCAACCTTC
CASSSSRDRAPTF
>.|.|TRBJ1-5|TRBV10-2
TGCGCCAGCAGTGAAGGACTCCTTAATCAGCCCCAGCATTTT
CASSEGLLNQPQHF
>.|TRBD2|TRBJ2-2|TRBV6-5
TGTGCCAGCGGCGCGGGAGAGTACACCGGGGAGCTGTTTTTT
CASGAGEYTGELFF
>.|TRBD2|TRBJ2-2|TRBV7-7
TGTGCCAGCAGGACTAGCGGGAGTGGCGGGGAGCTGTTTTTT
CASRTSGSGGELFF
>.|TRBD1|TRBJ1-2|TRBV5-1
TGCGCCAGCAGACAGGGGATGCAGGATGGCTACACCTTC
CASRQGMQDGYTF
>few|.|TRBJ1-6|TRBV10-3
TGTGCCATCAGTGTCACCGGCGGGGATTCACCCCTCCACTTT
CAISVTGGDSPLHF
>.|.|TRBJ1-1|TRBV18
TGTGCCAGCCAAACACAGCAAAACACTGAAGCTTTCTTT
CASQTQQNTEAFF
>.|.|TRBJ1-2|TRBV10-3
TGTGCCATCAGCGCAGCCGGGGGGGGTTTGGGCTACACCTTC
CAISAAGGGLGYTF
>once|.|TRBJ1-4|TRBV19
TGTGCCAGTAGTATACAGGGGCGAGAAACTAATGAAAAACTGTTTTTT
CASSIQGRETNEKLFF
>once|.|TRBJ1-3|TRBV30
TGTGCCTGGACCTTCGGGGTCTCTGGAAACACCATATATTTT
CAWTFGVSGNTIYF
>.|.|TRBJ2-1|TRBV19
TGTGCCAGTAGTACGGACTTTTACAATGAGCAGTTCTTC
CASSTDFYNEQFF